This entry concerns a single T cell receptor (beta chain). Its antigen is unknown. This sample was included in a study of T cells in localized non-small cell lung cancer. Study results and limitations: Uninvolved adjacent lung showed higher T cell clonality than tumor. Higher adjacent-lung clonality was associated with shorter survival. Sequencing involved a lone tumor region, leaving heterogeneity possible. Detection in adjacent lung was observed for a median 57 of the top 100 tumor clones.

Produced via immunoSEQ multiplex PCR; TCRdb's table is partial and in-frame only. The sample carries tens of thousands of clones, around 93% recorded once. Germline CDR1 is SGDLS and CDR2 is YYNGEE. There are 17 residues in the CDR3. The V gene lost 0 bases and the J gene lost 0 bases, with 14 bases spanning the gap. The sequenced sample was peripheral blood, obtained before any cancer treatment. The V and J genes are TRBV9 and TRBJ2-3; D uncertain. The receptor was derived from a female donor aged 60 or older with stage I lung adenocarcinoma. Here the CDR3 reads CASSVVGYLRSTDTQYF. The CDR3 bases are TGTGCCAGCAGCGTAGTTGGGTACCTTCGAAGCACAGATACGCAGTATTTT. The whole variable domain, remainder taken from reference TRBV9 and TRBJ2-3, is DSGVTQTPKHLITATGQRVTLRCSPRSGDLSVYWYQQSLDQGLQFLIQYYNGEERAKGNILERFSAQQFPDLHSELNLSSLELGDSALYFCASSVVGYLRSTDTQYFGPGTRLTVL.